This entry is about one T cell receptor (beta chain). The antigen remains unidentified. This sample was taken from a study of cytomegalovirus exposure and HLA in healthy donors. General study findings and limits: In a later analysis, TCR association rates varied by HLA locus: DRB1 most, HLA-C fewest. The majority of CMV-associated TCR beta chains were reported as apparently HLA-restricted in a later analysis. The study listed some 160 cytomegalovirus-associated TCR beta chains. No immune exposure information besides CMV serostatus was available.

60 Vbeta and 13 Jbeta primers were used in PCR. The method was immunoSEQ multiplex PCR; TCRdb's version includes in-frame clones alone and lacks a portion of them. The table records about 110,000 clones, approximately 73% of them present only once. The material sequenced was PBMCs. This TCR was sampled from a man aged 40-49 years in good health and CMV-seronegative.

The CDR3 nucleotides read TGTGCCAGCAGTAATTGGGACAGGCGAAACGAGCAGTACTTC. Translating gives CASSNWDRRNEQYF. The chain uses TRBV27 and TRBJ2-5, with TRBD1 matching over 8 bases. Gene TRBJ2-7 matches the end of the DNA better, so the J call may be wrong. The CDR3 sequence is 14 residues long. The germline V gene has CDR1 MNHEY and CDR2 SMNVEV (reference sequence).